This T cell receptor beta chain was captured by sequencing in a study of blood T cell repertoires in COVID-19. Whole-study context: From the United States, Italy and Spain came samples of acute and convalescent COVID-19. T cells, B-cell-depleted T cells, or PBMCs provided the cDNA or gDNA that served as material.

Per the authors' pipeline: From reference gene primer amplification, estimates of nucleated cell counts were derived. Method: immunoSEQ multiplex PCR; TCRdb's copy keeps in-frame clones and lacks some. For V, J and clone size, that table is used; D and trimming come from the DNA. This repertoire shows roughly 60,000 clones, 85% found once; its top ten account for approximately 16%. Germline V gene sequence: CDR1 MNHEY, CDR2 SVGAGI. This CDR3 is 13 amino acids long. The ends lost 7 bases at V and 6 bases at J; junction bases unmatched: 9. This TCR came from a human donor in a cohort sampled during active COVID-19. The V call is TRBV6-5, the J call TRBJ2-7; TRBD1 aligns across 7 bases. The material sequenced was peripheral blood. The CDR3 DNA follows: TGTGCCAGCACTCACAGAAGACAGGGCGAGCAGTACTTC. This encodes CASTHRRQGEQYF.